What follows are 2 T cell receptor beta chains derived from one specimen sequenced in a study of cytomegalovirus exposure and HLA in healthy donors. Sequencing was performed with immunoSEQ multiplex PCR; in TCRdb, only in-frame clones are kept and a portion is missing. The sample lists about 160,000 clones; around 85% were seen once. The sequenced sample was PBMCs. The receptors derive from a woman aged 25 to 39 in good health and CMV-seronegative.

This chain joins TRBV6-5 and TRBJ1-1, with TRBD1 identical over 7 bases. CDR3 size: 14 residues. J gave up 7 bases and V 7 bases, and 12 bases lay outside the gene matches. The germline V gene encodes CDR1 MNHEY and CDR2 SVGAGI. As DNA, the CDR3 is TGTGCCAGCACCCCCTTACAGGGGCACGGTGAAGCTTTCTTT. The encoded protein is CASTPLQGHGEAFF.

The genes are TRBV2 and TRBJ2-7, with 9 bases fitting TRBD2. The germline V gene has CDR1 SNHLY and CDR2 FYNNEI. The V gene end was trimmed by 4 bases and the J gene end by 1 base; junction bases not matched to a gene: 8. CDR3 length: 16 residues. CDR3 protein: CASSALAAGGSYEQYF. Here the CDR3 DNA reads TGTGCCAGCAGTGCCCTAGCGGCGGGAGGGTCCTACGAGCAGTACTTC.